This T cell receptor (beta chain) emerged from a study of immune evolution from preneoplasia to lung adenocarcinoma. Study-level results: KRAS-mutant nodules had the highest T cell clonality. Top clone frequencies peaked in normal lung, apparently declining through invasive adenocarcinoma.

Of note for this clone: The antigen is not known.

The assay was immunoSEQ multiplex PCR, and TCRdb's table has in-frame clones only and misses some. The profile covers approximately 15,000 clones, with 65% to 90% appearing a single time and roughly 3.1% taken by the ten largest. Germline V gives CDR1 MDHEN, CDR2 SYDVKM. CDR3 length equals 14 residues. The V end lost 3 bases, the J end lost 3 bases, and 9 bases lay between the germline ends. This sequence originates from a donor aged 70 or over with lung adenocarcinoma. The rearrangement uses TRBV28 and TRBJ1-5; D gene unclear. The specimen was FFPE lung adenocarcinoma in situ tissue. The CDR3 here is CASSLSSYNQPQHF. CDR3 sequence (DNA): TGTGCCAGCAGTTTGAGTAGCTACAATCAGCCCCAGCATTTT.